What follows are 9 T cell receptor beta chains derived from one specimen sequenced in a study of breast tumors, draining lymph nodes, adjacent tissues. MiXCR, applied by TCRdb to the multiplex PCR reads, yields one record per CDR3 protein. The repertoire consists of approximately 13,000 distinct CDR3 sequences, with 50% occurring once and the leading ten covering 41%. The sample comprised tumor-adjacent breast tissue. Receptor source: a female donor with breast cancer. Some clones in this sample may be carry-over from other donors' samples.

In its sample, this clonotype was seen many times. This chain connects TRBV20-1 to TRBJ2-3, with D possibly matching TRBD2 (6 bases). The CDR3 totals 19 residues. CDR1 and CDR2 (germline): DFQATT, SNEGSKA (reference sequence). Trimming took off 6 bases at V and 2 bases at J, with 30 bases between the two ends. DNA for the CDR3: TGCAGTGCCCGTCAAAGGCATTGGGGACTCGCGAGGGACACAGATACGCAGTATTTT. Translated: CSARQRHWGLARDTDTQYF.

The chain uses TRBV5-1 and TRBJ2-1; TRBD2 matches at 11 bases. The CDR3 is 17 amino acids. V dropped 4 bases and J dropped 0; count of bases not matched to a gene: 6. From germline, CDR1 is SGHRS and CDR2 YFSETQ. CDR3 coding DNA: TGCGCCAGCAGCCCTGGACTAGCGGGTAGCTCCTACAATGAGCAGTTCTTC. Translated: CASSPGLAGSSYNEQFF.

The chain recombines TRBV7-8 with TRBJ2-1; 8 nucleotides match TRBD2. There are 18 residues in the CDR3. V lost 5 bases and J lost 0; bases outside the gene matches: 12. Per germline, CDR1 SGHVS and CDR2 FQNEAQ. Here the CDR3 DNA reads TGTGCCAGCAGCCTAAAGACTAGCGTCCTGAGCTCCTACAATGAGCAGTTCTTC. The encoded protein is CASSLKTSVLSSYNEQFF.

This clonotype was observed once. This sequence joins TRBV20-1 and TRBJ2-3, with D unclear. This CDR3 is 13 amino acids long. Germline values: CDR1 DFQATT, CDR2 SNEGSKA (reference sequence). The V gene lost 0 bases and the J gene lost 2 bases, with 6 bases spanning the gap. CDR3 in DNA: TGCAGTGCTAGAGAACCCTTCACAGATACGCAGTATTTT. Protein: CSAREPFTDTQYF.

This clonotype was detected ten times or more. This chain connects TRBV20-1 to TRBJ2-1; D not certain. V lost 5 bases, J lost 0 bases, and 8 bases lay in between. Germline V lookup: CDR1 DFQATT, CDR2 SNEGSKA (reference sequence). The CDR3 spans 13 residues. The CDR3 bases are TGCAGTGCTGCCCGTAGCTCCTACAATGAGCAGTTCTTC. This gives the protein CSAARSSYNEQFF.

V usage is TRBV9 and J usage is TRBJ2-3, with D possibly being TRBD2 (6 bases). The CDR3 length is 14 residues. Germline V gene sequence: CDR1 SGDLS, CDR2 YYNGEE. V lost 2 bases, J lost 5 bases, and 12 bases lay in between. As DNA, the CDR3 is TGTGCCAGCAGCGTTAATAGCGGCGTAGATACGCAGTATTTT. Its protein is CASSVNSGVDTQYF.

By share, this clonotype counts as medium-sized (0.01 to 0.1%). DNA for the CDR3: TGCAGTGCCCGGACGGAGAAGGATGAGCAGTTCTTC. Residues: CSARTEKDEQFF. This rearrangement joins TRBV20-1 to TRBJ2-1; D gene unclear. The CDR3 is made up of 12 amino acids. Trimming stripped 6 bases from V and 8 bases from J, with 14 bases between. The germline gives CDR1 DFQATT, CDR2 SNEGSKA (reference sequence).

The V gene is TRBV16, the J gene TRBJ2-1; D is unclear. CDR1 and CDR2 (germline): KGHSY, FQNENV. The CDR3 spans 14 residues. V was shortened by 0 bases and J by 8 bases, with 11 bases between the two germline ends. CDR3: CASSQSGRIHEQFF. Here the CDR3 DNA reads TGTGCCAGCAGCCAATCGGGCAGGATACATGAGCAGTTCTTC.

The chain combines TRBV7-8 with TRBJ2-2; D perhaps matches TRBD2 (5 bases). Deletions cut 2 bases from V and 4 bases from J, with 8 bases between. Germline V lookup: CDR1 SGHVS, CDR2 FQNEAQ. CDR3 length: 14 residues. The CDR3 nucleotides are TGTGCCAGCAGCTTACTTCGGGGCACCGGGGAGCTGTTTTTT. This encodes CASSLLRGTGELFF.